Each of the 32 T cell receptor beta chains below was sequenced from the same sample in a study of blood T cell repertoires in COVID-19. Only in-frame clones appear in the TCRdb table, and some are missing; sequencing was by immunoSEQ multiplex PCR. Seen here are about 210,000 clones, 88% observed once, and the top ten hold less than 2%. The sample comprised peripheral blood. These receptors were obtained from a man between 70 and 80 years old with acute or convalescent COVID-19.

The chain uses TRBV7-2 and TRBJ1-2, with D unresolved. Germline CDR1 is SGHTA and CDR2 is FQGNSA. CDR3 length equals 15 residues. Trimming left V 1 base short and J 0 bases short, with 9 bases between. Here the CDR3 reads CASSLGAAANYGYTF. In nucleotides, the CDR3 is TGTGCCAGCAGCTTAGGGGCAGCAGCTAACTATGGCTACACCTTC.

The genes are TRBV10-3 and TRBJ1-4; weak D call: TRBD1 (5 bases). The CDR3 totals 13 residues. The V gene's germline CDR1 is ENHRY and CDR2 SYGVKD. Trimming left V 11 bases short and J 8 bases short, with 18 bases between. CDR3 protein: CASRRGMGEKLFF. For the CDR3, the DNA is TGTGCCTCCAGGCGGGGGATGGGAGAAAAACTGTTTTTT.

This chain joins TRBV19 and TRBJ2-1; 14 bases agree with TRBD2. This CDR3 comprises 16 residues. V was clipped by 5 bases and J by 8 bases; unmatched bases: 8. Germline V CDR1 and CDR2: LNHDA, SQIVND (reference sequence). CDR3 DNA sequence: TGTGCCAGTAGTCCGACTAGCGGGAGGGGGCGGTATGAGCAGTTCTTC. Translated, it gives CASSPTSGRGRYEQFF.

The chain has TRBV18 and TRBJ2-2; tentatively, D is TRBD1 (6 bases). Germline CDR1 and CDR2: KGHSH and LQKENI. V was clipped by 6 bases and J by 0 bases, with 8 bases between them. The CDR3 is 14 residues long. The CDR3: CASSGQTNTGELFF. CDR3 nucleotide sequence: TGTGCCAGCTCTGGACAGACGAACACCGGGGAGCTGTTTTTT.

The chain combines TRBV6-2 or TRBV6-3 with TRBJ1-1; D unresolved. The V gene's germline CDR1 is MNHEY and CDR2 SVGEGT. The V gene lost 4 bases and the J gene lost 2 bases, with 14 bases spanning the gap. The CDR3 has 15 residues. The CDR3 spells CASSSRGADNTEAFF. The CDR3 DNA sequence: TGTGCCAGCAGTTCCCGAGGCGCCGACAACACTGAAGCTTTCTTT.

V usage is TRBV5-6 and J usage is TRBJ2-7, with D possibly matching TRBD2 (5 bases). The CDR3 contains 14 residues. Trimming stripped 3 bases from V and 1 base from J, with 11 bases between. The germline gives CDR1 SGHDT, CDR2 YYEEEE. The CDR3 coding sequence is TGTGCCAGCAGCTACGGACTGGAATCCTACGAGCAGTACTTC. It codes for CASSYGLESYEQYF.

The genes are TRBV23-1 and TRBJ2-5; TRBD1 matches 9 bases. TRBV23-1 is noted as an ORF with a role that remains uncertain. V trimming: 3 bases; J trimming: 6 bases; junction bases outside the gene matches: 8. This CDR3 comprises 15 residues. The CDR3: CASSHRRGQGQTQYF. DNA of the CDR3: TGCGCCAGCAGTCATAGAAGGGGACAGGGACAGACCCAGTACTTC.

V usage is TRBV2 and J usage is TRBJ2-5; 7 bases are a match to TRBD2. The V gene end was trimmed by 4 bases and the J gene end by 6 bases; junction bases not matched to a gene: 8. From germline, CDR1 is SNHLY and CDR2 FYNNEI. This CDR3 contains 14 residues. The CDR3 here is CASSGTPGGKTQYF. The CDR3 nucleotides are TGTGCCAGCAGTGGGACCCCCGGGGGGAAGACCCAGTACTTC.

This clone has just one count. This chain joins TRBV5-4 and TRBJ1-5; the D is unclear. This CDR3 region has 13 residues. The V gene's germline CDR1 is SGHNT and CDR2 YYREEE (reference sequence). V lost 4 bases to trimming and J lost 5 bases, with 10 bases between them. CDR3 nucleotides: TGTGCCAGCAGCCCAGGCGGGGATCAGCCCCAGCATTTT. This translates into CASSPGGDQPQHF.

V gene TRBV2 combines with J gene TRBJ2-7; a possible D gene is TRBD2 (6 bases). The germline V and J ends were trimmed by 2 bases and 6 bases, with 11 bases remaining between them. CDR3 length: 13 amino acids. Germline CDR1 reads SNHLY; CDR2 reads FYNNEI. The CDR3 DNA is TGTGCCAGCAGTGAAATGGGGACTTTCGAGCAGTACTTC. It specifies CASSEMGTFEQYF.

This clone was seen more than once but under ten times. The chain is built from TRBV27 and TRBJ2-6, with 9 bases matching TRBD2. Trimming at V came to 4 bases and at J to 1 base, leaving 8 bases not matched to a gene. This CDR3 is 18 amino acids long. The germline V gene has CDR1 MNHEY and CDR2 SMNVEV (reference sequence). This chain's CDR3 is CASSSRLAANSGANVLTF. CDR3 sequence (DNA): TGTGCCAGCAGTTCAAGACTAGCGGCAAATTCTGGGGCCAACGTCCTGACTTTC.

This clone appeared many times. V usage is TRBV2 and J usage is TRBJ1-1; D is uncertain. The germline V gene encodes CDR1 SNHLY and CDR2 FYNNEI. The length of the CDR3 is 19 residues. Trimming removed 8 bases from V and 1 base from J, with 29 bases in between. The CDR3 reads CASSTPPIRSDIRNTEAFF. CDR3 bases: TGTGCCAGCTCAACGCCCCCCATTAGGTCAGACATAAGGAACACTGAAGCTTTCTTT.

The chain couples TRBV9 to TRBJ2-3, with 11 nucleotides matching TRBD2. The CDR3 covers 15 residues. V shed 0 bases, J shed 5 bases, and the junction held 2 bases outside the gene matches. The germline gives CDR1 SGDLS, CDR2 YYNGEE. CDR3 amino acids: CASSVGGLAGDTQYF. In DNA form, the CDR3 reads TGTGCCAGCAGCGTAGGAGGACTAGCGGGAGATACGCAGTATTTT. Using reference TRBV9 and TRBJ2-3 for the parts outside the CDR3, the full variable domain is DSGVTQTPKHLITATGQRVTLRCSPRSGDLSVYWYQQSLDQGLQFLIQYYNGEERAKGNILERFSAQQFPDLHSELNLSSLELGDSALYFCASSVGGLAGDTQYFGPGTRLTVL.

The chain couples TRBV2 to TRBJ2-3, with a possible D match to TRBD2 (6 bases). This CDR3 region has 13 residues. Looked up from germline, CDR1 is SNHLY and CDR2 is FYNNEI. The V end was cut by 5 bases, the J end by 4 bases, with 10 bases between. As DNA, the CDR3 is TGTGCCAGCAGTACTCCGGGAGCAGATACGCAGTATTTT. This encodes CASSTPGADTQYF.

The chain has TRBV5-8 and TRBJ1-2; D unclear. This CDR3 has 15 residues. V was trimmed by 2 bases and J by 3 bases, leaving 14 bases between them. Germline V CDR1 and CDR2: SGHTS, YDEGEE. CDR3 sequence: CASSFSFLSYYGYTF. DNA of the CDR3: TGTGCCAGCAGCTTTTCCTTCTTATCCTACTATGGCTACACCTTC.

This CDR3 reads CASSLRTGDSPLHF. The CDR3 DNA follows: TGTGCCAGCAGTTTAAGGACAGGGGATTCACCCCTCCACTTT. The chain carries TRBV27 and TRBJ1-6; 9 bases are shared with TRBD1. Germline V CDR1 and CDR2: MNHEY, SMNVEV (reference sequence). V lost 2 bases, J lost 8 bases, and 1 base stayed unmatched. This CDR3 comprises 14 residues.

The gene calls are TRBV18 and TRBJ2-3; 16 bases are a match to TRBD2. Germline lookup yields CDR1 KGHSH and CDR2 LQKENI. The junction had 18 bases not matched to a gene; V was cut back by 2 bases and J by 4 bases. The CDR3 covers 22 residues. Here the CDR3 reads CASSPRVLGLAGGEPRADTQYF. The DNA for the CDR3 is TGTGCCAGCTCACCAAGAGTCCTGGGACTAGCGGGAGGGGAGCCGAGAGCAGATACGCAGTATTTT.

This rearrangement joins TRBV5-1 to TRBJ1-3, with D perhaps matching TRBD1 (6 bases). V lost 2 bases and J 0 bases, leaving 15 bases between the germline ends. Germline V gene sequence: CDR1 SGHRS, CDR2 YFSETQ. The length of the CDR3 is 17 residues. CDR3 region: CASSLQTGSTSGNTIYF. DNA for the CDR3: TGCGCCAGCAGCTTACAGACAGGATCGACCTCTGGAAACACCATATATTTT.

This chain links TRBV11-2 with TRBJ2-3; 12 bases are a match to TRBD2. The CDR3 loop spans 17 amino acids. Germline V gives CDR1 SGHAT, CDR2 FQNNGV. The V and J ends lost 3 bases and 2 bases, in that order; junction bases with no gene match: 6. CDR3 amino acids: CASSFGTSGHFTDTQYF. DNA for the CDR3: TGTGCCAGCAGCTTCGGGACTAGCGGGCACTTCACAGATACGCAGTATTTT.

This clone was detected only once. This chain uses TRBV12-3 or TRBV12-4 with TRBJ1-2, with D perhaps matching TRBD1 (6 bases). With 7 bases removed from V and 4 bases from J, the gap between germline ends came to 10 bases. The CDR3 runs to 12 residues. CDR3 bases: TGTGCCAGCAAACAGGGACCCTATGGCTACACCTTC. It translates to CASKQGPYGYTF.

The chain is built from TRBV27 and TRBJ2-7, with 11 bases aligning to TRBD2. Germline assignment: CDR1 MNHEY and CDR2 SMNVEV (reference sequence). The CDR3 spans 16 residues. V shed 8 bases, J shed 3 bases, and the junction held 12 bases outside the gene matches. This CDR3 reads CASGSVGTSGIYEQYF. The CDR3 nucleotides are TGTGCCAGCGGTTCCGTAGGGACTAGCGGTATCTACGAGCAGTACTTC.

Worth noting for this clone: Additional DNA sequences in this sample encode the identical CDR3. Written as DNA, the CDR3 is TGTGCCAGCTCACCTGCAGGGTACGAGCAGTACTTC. Translation: CASSPAGYEQYF. The V call is TRBV18, the J call TRBJ2-7; D is possibly TRBD1 (5 bases). The CDR3 contains 12 residues. The V end lost 3 bases, the J end lost 4 bases, and 7 bases lay between the germline ends. Germline loops: CDR1 KGHSH, CDR2 LQKENI.

The rearrangement uses TRBV19 and TRBJ1-4, with 9 bases that match TRBD1. The V gene end was trimmed by 5 bases and the J gene end by 13 bases; junction bases not matched to a gene: 5. Germline V gene lookup returns CDR1 LNHDA and CDR2 SQIVND (reference sequence). This CDR3 region has 12 residues. CDR3 sequence: CASSSPGQGLFF. The CDR3 DNA reads as TGTGCCAGTAGTTCACCGGGACAGGGACTGTTTTTT. The variable domain in full, completed from reference TRBV19 and TRBJ1-4, reads DGGITQSPKYLFRKEGQNVTLSCEQNLNHDAMYWYRQDPGQGLRLIYYSQIVNDFQKGDIAEGYSVSREKKESFPLTVTSAQKNPTAFYLCASSSPGQGLFFGSGTQLSVL.

This sequence joins TRBV29-1 and TRBJ1-5, with 7 bases fitting TRBD1. This CDR3 has 13 residues. The J segment lost 2 bases and the V segment lost 7 bases, leaving 5 bases of the junction unmatched. The germline V gene encodes CDR1 SQVTM and CDR2 ANQGSEA. CDR3 sequence reads: CSATGEGNQPQHF. The CDR3 coding sequence is TGCAGCGCCACAGGGGAGGGCAATCAGCCCCAGCATTTT.

The chain is built from TRBV5-1 and TRBJ2-2, with a tentative D call TRBD2 (6 bases). The V gene lost 5 bases and the J gene lost 6 bases, with 14 bases spanning the gap. Germline V gene data show CDR1 as SGHRS and CDR2 as YFSETQ. The CDR3 sequence is 14 residues long. The CDR3 DNA follows: TGCGCCAGCAGTCCGCTCCGGGGGTCCGGGGAGCTGTTTTTT. This sequence encodes CASSPLRGSGELFF.

CDR3 coding DNA: TGCGCCAGCAGCTTGGGTTCTAGCACAGATACGCAGTATTTT. Its protein product is CASSLGSSTDTQYF. This chain joins TRBV5-1 and TRBJ2-3; no definite D call. Trimming left V 0 bases short and J 0 bases short, with 5 bases between. This CDR3 has 14 residues. In germline, CDR1 is SGHRS, CDR2 YFSETQ. The variable domain in full, completed from reference TRBV5-1 and TRBJ2-3, reads KAGVTQTPRYLIKTRGQQVTLSCSPISGHRSVSWYQQTPGQGLQFLFEYFSETQRNKGNFPGRFSGRQFSNSRSEMNVSTLELGDSALYLCASSLGSSTDTQYFGPGTRLTVL.

This rearrangement joins TRBV5-4 to TRBJ2-7, with 10 positions matching TRBD1. The J segment lost 3 bases and the V segment lost 3 bases, leaving 6 bases of the junction unmatched. This CDR3 region has 15 residues. The germline gives CDR1 SGHNT, CDR2 YYREEE (reference sequence). The CDR3 sequence is CASSYGGQGIYEQYF. The DNA of the CDR3 is TGTGCCAGCAGCTACGGGGGACAGGGGATCTACGAGCAGTACTTC.

The genes are TRBV7-2 and TRBJ1-2, with 9 bases matching TRBD1. The CDR3 has 17 amino acids. The V segment lost 5 bases and the J segment 4 bases; nucleotides outside the gene matches: 14. The germline CDR1 and CDR2 sequences are SGHTA and FQGNSA. The CDR3 reads CASSIASKGQGFYGYTF. For the CDR3, the DNA is TGTGCCAGCAGCATCGCTTCCAAGGGACAGGGCTTCTATGGCTACACCTTC.

The chain combines TRBV6-5 with TRBJ1-1, with a weak D call TRBD1 (5 bases). CDR1 is MNHEY and CDR2 is SVGAGI in the germline V gene. The CDR3 extends over 12 amino acids. Trimming stripped 0 bases from V and 11 bases from J, with 10 bases between. The CDR3, as DNA: TGTGCCAGCAGTTACTCGACGGGGGTCGCTTTCTTT. Translating it yields CASSYSTGVAFF.

This clone was seen just once. The sample contains more than one DNA sequence encoding this CDR3. The chain carries TRBV4-2 and TRBJ2-2, with TRBD1 as a possible D gene (6 bases). The germline CDR1 and CDR2 sequences are LGHNA and YNFKEQ. This CDR3 comprises 16 residues. V gave up 1 base and J gave up 0 bases, with 9 bases separating them. CDR3 DNA sequence: TGTGCCAGCAGCCAAGCTAGGACAGCGAACACCGGGGAGCTGTTTTTT. Its translation: CASSQARTANTGELFF.

The rearrangement uses TRBV28 and TRBJ1-3; no clear D. V shed 7 bases and J shed 4 bases, with 14 bases lying between them. CDR3 length: 14 residues. Looked up from germline, CDR1 is MDHEN and CDR2 is SYDVKM. CDR3 residues: CASIQRGRGNTIYF. The CDR3 DNA reads as TGTGCCAGCATCCAACGGGGAAGAGGAAACACCATATATTTT.

The chain uses TRBV5-1 and TRBJ2-7, with 7 bases matching TRBD1. CDR3 length: 14 amino acids. V lost 4 bases to trimming and J lost 7 bases; unmatched junction nucleotides: 11. CDR1 and CDR2 from the germline V gene are SGHRS and YFSETQ. In DNA, the CDR3 is TGCGCCAGCAGCCCAAGTGGACAGGTGCCTGAGCAGTACTTC. It codes for CASSPSGQVPEQYF.